The 16 T cell receptor beta chains in this list originate from one sample, sequenced in a study of T cells in Graves' hyperthyroidism and ophthalmopathy (dated by TCRdb to the late 2010s). Receptor amplification or capture employed multiplex PCR. Sequencing instrument: Illumina HiSeq 2000. The TCR beta CDR3 regions were amplified from RNA transcripts. The TCR CDR3 was subjected to a first round of RT-PCR using the HTBI primer set and the Qiagen OneStep RT-PCR kit. TCRdb's own reprocessing of the public reads used fastp at Q25 and MiXCR and kept productive beta chains. Each CDR3 protein gets just one entry, which takes the most common genes and DNA from the rows behind it. For this sample there are about 560,000 distinct CDR3 sequences; over 15% appear just once. Jointly, the top ten make up roughly 18% of the sample. Specimen: blood. The source is a woman aged 18-35 years with Graves' hyperthyroidism.

The chain employs TRBV18 and TRBJ2-2; weak D call: TRBD2 (6 bases). This CDR3 spans 15 amino acids. Deletions cut 5 bases from V and 6 bases from J, with 16 bases between. Germline assignment: CDR1 KGHSH and CDR2 LQKENI. The CDR3 loop reads CASSETMGEAGELFF. The CDR3 nucleotides are TGTGCCAGCTCAGAGACGATGGGGGAGGCCGGGGAGCTGTTTTTT.

In this sample, this clonotype turned up many times. The CDR3 DNA follows: TGTGCCAGCAGAACTGGGACAGGGGGGTCGTACGAGCAGTACTTC. Protein product: CASRTGTGGSYEQYF. The chain carries TRBV6-1 and TRBJ2-7; 11 bases line up with TRBD1. With 6 bases clipped from V and 4 bases from J, the junction kept 8 bases outside the gene matches. The CDR3 is 15 amino acids. Germline lookup yields CDR1 MNHNS and CDR2 SASEGT.

This clonotype was found many times. The chain couples TRBV5-8 to TRBJ1-5; TRBD1 agrees at 8 bases. The germline V gene has CDR1 SGHTS and CDR2 YDEGEE. The J segment lost 4 bases and the V segment lost 0 bases, leaving 3 bases of the junction unmatched. The CDR3 has 15 amino acids. The CDR3 here is CASSLARTGNQPQHF. The CDR3 nucleotides read TGTGCCAGCAGCTTGGCAAGGACAGGGAATCAGCCCCAGCATTTT. Full variable domain (rest looked up from reference TRBV5-8 and TRBJ1-5): EAGVTQSPTHLIKTRGQQATLRCSPISGHTSVYWYQQALGLGLQFLLWYDEGEERNRGNFPPRFSGRQFPNYSSELNVNALELEDSALYLCASSLARTGNQPQHFGDGTRLSIL.

The sample holds a few counts of this clonotype. This clone may be a read error of a much larger clone one base away. V and J are TRBV5-1 and TRBJ2-7, with 10 bases lining up with TRBD2. This CDR3 is built from 15 residues. The V gene's germline CDR1 is SGHRS and CDR2 YFSETQ. Here the CDR3 DNA reads TGCGCCGGCAGCTTCGGGACTAGCGACCCCTACGAGCAGTACTTC. This gives the protein CAGSFGTSDPYEQYF. Supplemented by reference TRBV5-1 and TRBJ2-7, the full variable domain reads KAGVTQTPRYLIKTRGQQVTLSCSPISGHRSVSWYQQTPGQGLQFLFEYFSETQRNKGNFPGRFSGRQFSNSRSEMNVSTLELGDSALYLCAGSFGTSDPYEQYFGPGTRLTVT.

This clonotype was detected a few times. This rearrangement joins TRBV5-1 to TRBJ2-5; D is perhaps TRBD1 (6 bases). CDR1 SGHRS and CDR2 YFSETQ come from the germline V gene. With 4 bases removed from V and 5 bases from J, the gap between germline ends came to 18 bases. The length of the CDR3 is 15 residues. The CDR3 loop is CASSPHRELPETQYF. The CDR3 nucleotides read TGCGCCAGCAGCCCTCACAGGGAACTTCCCGAGACCCAGTACTTC. Full variable domain (remainder filled in from reference TRBV5-1 and TRBJ2-5): KAGVTQTPRYLIKTRGQQVTLSCSPISGHRSVSWYQQTPGQGLQFLFEYFSETQRNKGNFPGRFSGRQFSNSRSEMNVSTLELGDSALYLCASSPHRELPETQYFGPGTRLLVL.

In this sample, this clonotype turned up a few times. The CDR3 region is CASSLGLAGGEEQYF. CDR3 bases: TGCGCCAGCAGCTTGGGACTAGCGGGAGGAGAAGAGCAGTACTTC. V and J are TRBV5-1 and TRBJ2-7, with 13 positions matching TRBD2. The CDR3 runs 15 residues. V gave up 0 bases and J gave up 7 bases; unmatched junction bases: 4. Germline loops: CDR1 SGHRS, CDR2 YFSETQ.

In this sample, this clonotype turned up a few times. This chain joins TRBV29-1 and TRBJ2-7; 7 nucleotides match TRBD2. Germline CDR1 reads SQVTM; CDR2 reads ANQGSEA. This CDR3 comprises 14 residues. After removal of 6 bases from V and 7 bases from J, the junction contained 15 bases not matched to a gene. The CDR3 DNA is TGCAGCGTCGACCAACTAGCGAGCGGAGGGGAGCAGTACTTC. It is translated as CSVDQLASGGEQYF.

The J gene is TRBJ2-7, the V gene TRBV19; D gene uncertain. Per the germline V gene, CDR1 is LNHDA and CDR2 is SQIVND (reference sequence). Trimming stripped 1 base from V and 11 bases from J, with 6 bases between. The CDR3 has 10 amino acids. The DNA of the CDR3 is TGTGCCAGTAGTATAGGCCAGAAGTACTTC. Translation gives CASSIGQKYF.

The rearrangement links TRBV6-1 to TRBJ2-1, with 10 nucleotides matching TRBD2. CDR1 is MNHNS and CDR2 is SASEGT in the germline V gene. V dropped 3 bases and J dropped 8; count of bases not matched to a gene: 10. This CDR3 is built from 16 residues. CDR3 bases: TGTGCCAGCAGTGATATTAGCGGGGGGCCGAGGGATGAGCAGTTCTTC. Protein product: CASSDISGGPRDEQFF.

This rearrangement joins TRBV19 to TRBJ2-1; 10 nucleotides align to TRBD2. The germline V gene has CDR1 LNHDA and CDR2 SQIVND (reference sequence). V lost 2 bases, J lost 3 bases, and 7 bases stayed unmatched. The CDR3 has 17 amino acids. The CDR3 loop is CASSIRGLAGDYNEQFF. CDR3 coding DNA: TGTGCCAGTAGTATAAGGGGGCTAGCGGGAGACTACAATGAGCAGTTCTTC.

This chain joins TRBV7-9 and TRBJ2-1, with 8 bases identical to TRBD2. Germline V gene sequence: CDR1 SEHNR, CDR2 FQNEAQ (reference sequence). This CDR3 has 15 amino acids. J lost 7 bases, V lost 1 base, and 6 bases had no gene match. CDR3 in DNA: TGTGCCAGCAGCTTAGGTCGGGAGGGAAGAAATGAGCAGTTCTTC. It is translated as CASSLGREGRNEQFF.

This clonotype was found many times. The V call is TRBV7-9, the J call TRBJ2-5, with unresolved D. The CDR3 consists of 15 residues. Germline CDR1 reads SEHNR; CDR2 reads FQNEAQ (reference sequence). The ends were cut back, 1 base at V and 5 bases at J, with 14 bases in the middle. CDR3 nucleotide sequence: TGTGCCAGCAGCTTAGGGAACTCAAGGACGGAGACCCAGTACTTC. Translated: CASSLGNSRTETQYF.

In its sample, this clonotype was seen a few times. The chain uses TRBV29-1 and TRBJ1-4; TRBD1 might be the D (6 bases). The V and J ends lost 6 bases and 3 bases respectively, with 14 bases between them. This CDR3 contains 14 residues. CDR1 and CDR2 (germline): SQVTM, ANQGSEA. CDR3 sequence reads: CSVDTGTSNEKLFF. CDR3 DNA sequence: TGCAGCGTGGATACAGGGACGTCTAATGAAAAACTGTTTTTT.

This clonotype was seen many times. V is TRBV12-3 or TRBV12-4 and J is TRBJ2-1; D is perhaps TRBD1 (5 bases). The V and J ends lost 2 bases and 4 bases respectively, with 15 bases between them. The CDR3 contains 16 residues. The CDR3 loop is CASSLTRQSFYNEQFF. The CDR3 region has the DNA TGTGCCAGCAGTTTAACGAGACAGAGTTTTTACAATGAGCAGTTCTTC.

This clonotype was detected many times. V gene TRBV3-1 combines with J gene TRBJ2-3; 8 positions agree with TRBD2. The trim removed 0 bases at V and 3 bases at J, leaving 8 bases unmatched. The CDR3 loop spans 17 amino acids. Germline V gene lookup returns CDR1 LGHDT and CDR2 YNNKEL (reference sequence). The CDR3 sequence is CASSQDWSGSKTDTQYF. The DNA for the CDR3 is TGTGCCAGCAGCCAAGATTGGAGCGGGAGTAAAACAGATACGCAGTATTTT.

This clonotype came up many times. The chain combines TRBV7-9 with TRBJ2-3; 14 bases are shared with TRBD2. After removal of 5 bases from V and 7 bases from J, the junction contained 11 bases not matched to a gene. From germline, CDR1 is SEHNR and CDR2 FQNEAQ (reference sequence). The CDR3 contains 17 residues. CDR3 sequence reads: CASSRTSGLAGEHTQYF. CDR3 bases: TGTGCCAGCAGCAGGACATCGGGACTAGCGGGGGAGCATACGCAGTATTTT.